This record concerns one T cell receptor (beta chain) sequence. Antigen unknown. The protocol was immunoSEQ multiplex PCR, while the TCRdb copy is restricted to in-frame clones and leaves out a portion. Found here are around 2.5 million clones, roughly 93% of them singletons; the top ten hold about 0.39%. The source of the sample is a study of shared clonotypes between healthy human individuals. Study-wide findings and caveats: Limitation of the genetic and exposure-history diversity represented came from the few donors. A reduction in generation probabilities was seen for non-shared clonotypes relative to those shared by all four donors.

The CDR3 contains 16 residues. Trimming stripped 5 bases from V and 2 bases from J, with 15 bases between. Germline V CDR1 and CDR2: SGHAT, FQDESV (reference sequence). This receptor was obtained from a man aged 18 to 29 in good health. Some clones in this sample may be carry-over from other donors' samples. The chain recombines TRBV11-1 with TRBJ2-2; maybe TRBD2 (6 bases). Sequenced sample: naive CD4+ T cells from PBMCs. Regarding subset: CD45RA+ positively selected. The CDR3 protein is CASSRTALANTGELFF. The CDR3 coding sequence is TGTGCCAGCAGCCGGACGGCACTAGCAAACACCGGGGAGCTGTTTTTT.